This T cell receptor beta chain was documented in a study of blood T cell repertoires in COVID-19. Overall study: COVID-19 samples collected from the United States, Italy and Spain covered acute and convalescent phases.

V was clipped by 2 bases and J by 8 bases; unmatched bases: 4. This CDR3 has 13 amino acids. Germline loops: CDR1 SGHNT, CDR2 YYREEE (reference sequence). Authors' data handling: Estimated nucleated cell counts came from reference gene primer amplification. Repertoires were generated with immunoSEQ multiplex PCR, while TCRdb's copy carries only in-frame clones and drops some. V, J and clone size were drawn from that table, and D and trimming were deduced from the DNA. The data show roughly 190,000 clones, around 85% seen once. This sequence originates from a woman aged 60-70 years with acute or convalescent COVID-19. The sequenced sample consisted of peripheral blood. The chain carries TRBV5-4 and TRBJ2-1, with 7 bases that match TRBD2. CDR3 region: CASSFRGSDEQFF. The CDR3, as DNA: TGTGCCAGCAGCTTCCGCGGGAGTGATGAGCAGTTCTTC.